The 2 T cell receptor beta chains in this list originate from one sample, sequenced in a study of cytomegalovirus exposure and HLA in healthy donors. 13 Jbeta primers and 60 Vbeta primers were used for the PCR. Only in-frame clones appear in the TCRdb table, and some are missing; sequencing was by immunoSEQ multiplex PCR. The table lists roughly 100,000 clones, 75% to 85% of them singletons. Sequenced material: PBMCs. Receptors were obtained from a man aged 18 to 30 in good health and CMV-seronegative.

J is TRBJ2-2 and V is TRBV28; D remains ambiguous. The CDR3 length is 14 residues. Trimming took off 6 bases at V and 7 bases at J, with 15 bases between the two ends. The germline CDR1 and CDR2 sequences are MDHEN and SYDVKM. CDR3 loop: CASSLLPGGGELFF. The CDR3 DNA is TGTGCCAGCAGCCTACTCCCCGGTGGCGGGGAGCTGTTTTTT.

The chain uses TRBV7-8 and TRBJ2-1, with D perhaps matching TRBD2 (6 bases). Trimming took off 5 bases at V and 9 bases at J, with 14 bases between the two ends. This CDR3 spans 13 amino acids. CDR1 is SGHVS and CDR2 is FQNEAQ in the germline V gene. The CDR3 here is CASSPGGMSEQFF. As DNA, the CDR3 is TGTGCCAGCAGCCCCGGAGGGATGAGTGAGCAGTTCTTC.